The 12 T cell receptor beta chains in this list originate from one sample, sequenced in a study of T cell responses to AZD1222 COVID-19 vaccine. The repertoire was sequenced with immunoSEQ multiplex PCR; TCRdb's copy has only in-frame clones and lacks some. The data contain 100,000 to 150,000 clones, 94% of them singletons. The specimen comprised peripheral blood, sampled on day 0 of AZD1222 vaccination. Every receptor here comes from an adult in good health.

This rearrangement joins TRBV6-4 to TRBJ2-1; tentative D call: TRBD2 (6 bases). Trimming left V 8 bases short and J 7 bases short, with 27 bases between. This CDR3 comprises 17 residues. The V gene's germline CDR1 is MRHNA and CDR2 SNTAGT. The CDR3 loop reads CASSRSPPGLGENEQFF. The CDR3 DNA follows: TGTGCCAGCTCCAGATCCCCCCCGGGACTGGGAGAGAATGAGCAGTTCTTC.

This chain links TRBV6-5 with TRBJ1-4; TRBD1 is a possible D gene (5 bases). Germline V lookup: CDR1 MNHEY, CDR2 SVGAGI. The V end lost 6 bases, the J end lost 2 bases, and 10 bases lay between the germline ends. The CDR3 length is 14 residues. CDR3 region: CASSQRQTNEKLFF. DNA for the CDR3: TGTGCCAGCAGCCAAAGACAGACTAATGAAAAACTGTTTTTT.

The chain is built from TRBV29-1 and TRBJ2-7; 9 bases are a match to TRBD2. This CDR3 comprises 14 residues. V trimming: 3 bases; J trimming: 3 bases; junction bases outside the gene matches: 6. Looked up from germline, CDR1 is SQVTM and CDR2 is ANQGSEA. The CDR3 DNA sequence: TGCAGCGTTGATGGCCTAGCGGGAAACTACGAGCAGTACTTC. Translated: CSVDGLAGNYEQYF.

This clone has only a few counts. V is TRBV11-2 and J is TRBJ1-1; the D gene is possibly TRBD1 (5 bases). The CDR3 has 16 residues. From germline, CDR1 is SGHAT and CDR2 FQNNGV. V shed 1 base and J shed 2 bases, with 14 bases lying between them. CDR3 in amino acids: CASSLVMGEKNTEAFF. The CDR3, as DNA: TGTGCCAGCAGCTTAGTAATGGGGGAAAAAAACACTGAAGCTTTCTTT.

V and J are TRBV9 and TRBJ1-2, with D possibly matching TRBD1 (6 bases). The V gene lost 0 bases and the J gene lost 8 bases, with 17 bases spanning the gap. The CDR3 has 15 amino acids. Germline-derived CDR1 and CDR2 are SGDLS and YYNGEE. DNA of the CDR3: TGTGCCAGCAGCGTAGCAGTGAGTAACCAGGGGGGCTACACCTTC. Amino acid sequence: CASSVAVSNQGGYTF. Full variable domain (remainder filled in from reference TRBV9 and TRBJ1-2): DSGVTQTPKHLITATGQRVTLRCSPRSGDLSVYWYQQSLDQGLQFLIQYYNGEERAKGNILERFSAQQFPDLHSELNLSSLELGDSALYFCASSVAVSNQGGYTFGSGTRLTVV.

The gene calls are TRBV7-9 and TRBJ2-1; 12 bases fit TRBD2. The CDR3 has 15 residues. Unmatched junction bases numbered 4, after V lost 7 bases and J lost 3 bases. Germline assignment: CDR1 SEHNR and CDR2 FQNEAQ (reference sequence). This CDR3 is CASTPTSGSYNEQFF. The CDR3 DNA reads TGTGCCAGCACCCCGACTAGCGGGAGCTACAATGAGCAGTTCTTC. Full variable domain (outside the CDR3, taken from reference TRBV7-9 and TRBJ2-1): DTGVSQNPRHKITKRGQNVTFRCDPISEHNRLYWYRQTLGQGPEFLTYFQNEAQLEKSRLLSDRFSAERPKGSFSTLEIQRTEQGDSAMYLCASTPTSGSYNEQFFGPGTRLTVL.

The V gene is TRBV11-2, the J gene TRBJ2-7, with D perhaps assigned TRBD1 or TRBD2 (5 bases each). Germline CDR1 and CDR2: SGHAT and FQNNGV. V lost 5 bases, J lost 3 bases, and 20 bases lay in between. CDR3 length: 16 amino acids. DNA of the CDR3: TGTGCCAGCAGCCTCGGTATAGGGACGTCCCGCTACGAGCAGTACTTC. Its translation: CASSLGIGTSRYEQYF. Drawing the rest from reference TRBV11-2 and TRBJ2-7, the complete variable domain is EAGVAQSPRYKIIEKRQSVAFWCNPISGHATLYWYQQILGQGPKLLIQFQNNGVVDDSQLPKDRFSAERLKGVDSTLKIQPAKLEDSAVYLCASSLGIGTSRYEQYFGPGTRLTVT.

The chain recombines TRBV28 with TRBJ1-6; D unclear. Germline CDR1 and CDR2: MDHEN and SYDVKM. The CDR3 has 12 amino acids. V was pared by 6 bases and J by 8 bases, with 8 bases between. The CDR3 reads CASSSNDSPLHF. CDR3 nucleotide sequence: TGTGCCAGCAGCTCAAACGATTCACCCCTCCACTTT.

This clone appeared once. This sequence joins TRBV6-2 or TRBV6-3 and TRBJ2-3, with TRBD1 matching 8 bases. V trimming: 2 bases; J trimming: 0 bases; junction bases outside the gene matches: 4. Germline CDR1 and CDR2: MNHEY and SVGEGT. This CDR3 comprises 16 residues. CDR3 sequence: CASSYRRQGSTDTQYF. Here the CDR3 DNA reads TGTGCCAGCAGTTACCGTAGACAGGGGAGCACAGATACGCAGTATTTT.

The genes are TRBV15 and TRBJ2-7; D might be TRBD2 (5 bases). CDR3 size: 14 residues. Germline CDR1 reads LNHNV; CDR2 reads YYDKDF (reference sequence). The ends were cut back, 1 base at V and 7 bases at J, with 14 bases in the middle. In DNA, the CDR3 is TGTGCCACCAGCAGAGGGGAGCCTTCGGGGGAGCAGTACTTC. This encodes CATSRGEPSGEQYF.

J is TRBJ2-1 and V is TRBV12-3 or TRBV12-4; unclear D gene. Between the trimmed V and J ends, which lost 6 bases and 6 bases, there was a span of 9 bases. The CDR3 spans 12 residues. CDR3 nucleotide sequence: TGTGCCAGCAGCTTGGGAATCAATGAGCAGTTCTTC. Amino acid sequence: CASSLGINEQFF.

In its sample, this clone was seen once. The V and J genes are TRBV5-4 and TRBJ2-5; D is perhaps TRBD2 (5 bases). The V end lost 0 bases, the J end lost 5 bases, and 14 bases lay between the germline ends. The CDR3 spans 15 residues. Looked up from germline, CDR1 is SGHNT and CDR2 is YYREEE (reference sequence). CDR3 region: CASSLESWTGETQYF. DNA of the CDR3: TGTGCCAGCAGCTTGGAGAGTTGGACGGGGGAGACCCAGTACTTC.